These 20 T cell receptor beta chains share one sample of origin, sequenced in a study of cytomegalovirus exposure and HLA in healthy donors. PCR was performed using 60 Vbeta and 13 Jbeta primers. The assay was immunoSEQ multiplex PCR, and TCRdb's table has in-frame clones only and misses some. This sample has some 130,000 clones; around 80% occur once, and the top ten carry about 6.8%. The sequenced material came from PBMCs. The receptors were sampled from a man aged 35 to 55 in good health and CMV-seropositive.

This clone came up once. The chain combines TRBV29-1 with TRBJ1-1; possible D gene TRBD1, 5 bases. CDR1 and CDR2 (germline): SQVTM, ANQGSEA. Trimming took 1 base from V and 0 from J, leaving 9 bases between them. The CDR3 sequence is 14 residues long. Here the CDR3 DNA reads TGCAGCGTTGAAGGGGCAGGGATGAACACTGAAGCTTTCTTT. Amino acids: CSVEGAGMNTEAFF.

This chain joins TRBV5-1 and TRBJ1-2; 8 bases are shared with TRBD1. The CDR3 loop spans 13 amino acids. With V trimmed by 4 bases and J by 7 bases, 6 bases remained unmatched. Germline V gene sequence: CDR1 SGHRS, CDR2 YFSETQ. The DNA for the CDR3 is TGCGCCAGCAGCCCGACAGGGGAACGTGGCTACACCTTC. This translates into CASSPTGERGYTF.

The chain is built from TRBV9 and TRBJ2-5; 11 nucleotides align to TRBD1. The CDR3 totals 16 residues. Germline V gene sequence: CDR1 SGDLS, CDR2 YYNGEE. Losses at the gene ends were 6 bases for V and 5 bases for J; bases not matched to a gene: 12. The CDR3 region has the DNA TGTGCCAGCACCCTCGGGACAGGGGGTTTTGGGGAGACCCAGTACTTC. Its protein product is CASTLGTGGFGETQYF.

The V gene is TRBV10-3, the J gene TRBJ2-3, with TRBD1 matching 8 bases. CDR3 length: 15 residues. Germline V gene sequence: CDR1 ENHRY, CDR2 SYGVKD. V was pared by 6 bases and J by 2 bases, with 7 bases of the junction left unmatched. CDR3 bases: TGTGCCATCAGGGGGGGACAGGAGTACACAGATACGCAGTATTTT. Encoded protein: CAIRGGQEYTDTQYF.

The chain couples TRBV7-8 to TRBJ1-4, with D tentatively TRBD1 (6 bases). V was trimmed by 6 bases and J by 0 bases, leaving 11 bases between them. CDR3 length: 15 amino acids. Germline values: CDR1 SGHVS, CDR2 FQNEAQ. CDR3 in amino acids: CASRAGDTTNEKLFF. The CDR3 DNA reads TGTGCCAGCAGGGCAGGGGATACAACTAATGAAAAACTGTTTTTT. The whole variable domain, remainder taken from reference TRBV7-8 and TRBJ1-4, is GAGVSQSPRYKVAKRGQDVALRCDPISGHVSLFWYQQALGQGPEFLTYFQNEAQLDKSGLPSDRFFAERPEGSVSTLKIQRTQQEDSAVYLCASRAGDTTNEKLFFGSGTQLSVL.

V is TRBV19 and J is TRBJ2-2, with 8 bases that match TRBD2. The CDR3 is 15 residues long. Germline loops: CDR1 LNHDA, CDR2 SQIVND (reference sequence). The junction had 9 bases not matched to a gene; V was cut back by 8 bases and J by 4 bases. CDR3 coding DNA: TGTGCCAGTCTCTTAAGCGGGAGAGGCACCGGGGAGCTGTTTTTT. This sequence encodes CASLLSGRGTGELFF. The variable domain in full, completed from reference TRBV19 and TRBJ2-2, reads DGGITQSPKYLFRKEGQNVTLSCEQNLNHDAMYWYRQDPGQGLRLIYYSQIVNDFQKGDIAEGYSVSREKKESFPLTVTSAQKNPTAFYLCASLLSGRGTGELFFGEGSRLTVL.

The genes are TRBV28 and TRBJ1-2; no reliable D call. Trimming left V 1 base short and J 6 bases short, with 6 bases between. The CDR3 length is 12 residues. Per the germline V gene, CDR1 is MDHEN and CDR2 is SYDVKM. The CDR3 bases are TGTGCCAGCAGTTTATTACGGGATGGCTACACCTTC. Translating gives CASSLLRDGYTF.

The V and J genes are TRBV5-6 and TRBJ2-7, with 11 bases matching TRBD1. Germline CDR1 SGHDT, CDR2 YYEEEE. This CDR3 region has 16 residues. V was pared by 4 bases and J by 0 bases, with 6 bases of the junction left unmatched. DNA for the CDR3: TGTGCCAGCAGCGCTGGGACAGGGGGAAACTCCTACGAGCAGTACTTC. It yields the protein CASSAGTGGNSYEQYF.

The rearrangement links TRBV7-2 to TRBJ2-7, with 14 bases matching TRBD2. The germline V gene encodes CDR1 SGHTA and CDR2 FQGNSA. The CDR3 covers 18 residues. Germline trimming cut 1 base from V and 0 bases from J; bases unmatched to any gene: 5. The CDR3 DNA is TGTGCCAGCAGCTTAGGGACTAGCGGGAGGTCGGTCTCCTACGAGCAGTACTTC. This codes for CASSLGTSGRSVSYEQYF.

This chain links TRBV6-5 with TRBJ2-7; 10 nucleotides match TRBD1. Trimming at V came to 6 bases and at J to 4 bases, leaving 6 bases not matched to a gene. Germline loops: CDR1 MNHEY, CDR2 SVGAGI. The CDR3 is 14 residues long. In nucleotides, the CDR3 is TGTGCCAGCAGAAACCCGGGACAGGGGTACGAGCAGTACTTC. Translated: CASRNPGQGYEQYF.

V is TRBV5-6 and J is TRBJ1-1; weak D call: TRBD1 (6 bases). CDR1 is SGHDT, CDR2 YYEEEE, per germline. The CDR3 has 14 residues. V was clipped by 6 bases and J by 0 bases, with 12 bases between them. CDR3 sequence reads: CASTRTDLNTEAFF. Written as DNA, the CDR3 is TGTGCCAGCACCCGGACAGATTTGAACACTGAAGCTTTCTTT.

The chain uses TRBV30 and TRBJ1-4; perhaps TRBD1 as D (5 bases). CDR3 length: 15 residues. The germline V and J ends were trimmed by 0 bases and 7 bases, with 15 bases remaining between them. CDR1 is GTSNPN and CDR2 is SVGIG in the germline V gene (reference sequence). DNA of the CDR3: TGTGCCTGGAGTGTACCCGCAGGGTGGAGTGAAAAACTGTTTTTT. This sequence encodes CAWSVPAGWSEKLFF.

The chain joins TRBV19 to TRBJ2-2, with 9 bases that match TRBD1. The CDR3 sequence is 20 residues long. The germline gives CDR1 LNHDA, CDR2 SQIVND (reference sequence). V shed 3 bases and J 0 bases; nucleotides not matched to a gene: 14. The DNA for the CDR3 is TGTGCCAGTAGTATCGGCGGGACAGGGTTGGGATCAGCGAACACCGGGGAGCTGTTTTTT. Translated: CASSIGGTGLGSANTGELFF.

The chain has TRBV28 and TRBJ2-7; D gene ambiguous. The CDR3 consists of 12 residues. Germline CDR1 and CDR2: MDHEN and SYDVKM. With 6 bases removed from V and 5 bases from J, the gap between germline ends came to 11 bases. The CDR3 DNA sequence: TGTGCCAGCAGCGGGTGGATCGACGAGCAGTACTTC. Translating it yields CASSGWIDEQYF.

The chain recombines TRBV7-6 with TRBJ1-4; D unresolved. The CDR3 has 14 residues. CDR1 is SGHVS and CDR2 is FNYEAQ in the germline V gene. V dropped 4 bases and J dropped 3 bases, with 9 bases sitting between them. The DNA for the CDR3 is TGTGCCAGCAGCTACAACACCGCTAATGAAAAACTGTTTTTT. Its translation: CASSYNTANEKLFF.

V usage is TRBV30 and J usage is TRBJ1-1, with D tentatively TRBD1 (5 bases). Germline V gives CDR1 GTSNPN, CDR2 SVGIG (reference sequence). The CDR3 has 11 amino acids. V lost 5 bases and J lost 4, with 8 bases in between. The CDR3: CAWGGVTEAFF. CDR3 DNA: TGTGCCTGGGGGGGGGTCACTGAAGCTTTCTTT. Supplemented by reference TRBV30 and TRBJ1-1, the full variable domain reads SQTIHQWPATLVQPVGSPLSLECTVEGTSNPNLYWYRQAAGRGLQLLFYSVGIGQISSEVPQNLSASRPQDRQFILSSKKLLLSDSGFYLCAWGGVTEAFFGQGTRLTVV.

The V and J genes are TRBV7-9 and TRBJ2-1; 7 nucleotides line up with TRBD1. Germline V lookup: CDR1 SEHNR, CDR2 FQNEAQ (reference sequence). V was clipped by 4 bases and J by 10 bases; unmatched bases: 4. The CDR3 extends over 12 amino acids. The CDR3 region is CASSSTGVEQFF. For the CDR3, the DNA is TGTGCCAGCAGCTCCACAGGGGTCGAGCAGTTCTTC.

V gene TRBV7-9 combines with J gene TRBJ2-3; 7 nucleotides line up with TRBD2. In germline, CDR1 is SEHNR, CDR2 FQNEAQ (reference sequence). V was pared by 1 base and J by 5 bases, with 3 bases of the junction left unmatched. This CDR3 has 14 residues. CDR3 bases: TGTGCCAGCAGCTTAGTGCGGGAGAGAGATACGCAGTATTTT. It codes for CASSLVRERDTQYF.

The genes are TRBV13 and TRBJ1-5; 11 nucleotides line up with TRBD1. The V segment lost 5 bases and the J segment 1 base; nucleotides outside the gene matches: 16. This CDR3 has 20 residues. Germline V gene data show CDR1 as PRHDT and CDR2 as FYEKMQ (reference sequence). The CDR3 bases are TGTGCCAGCAGCCAAAAGTCTCCGGACAGGGGGCGATTGAGCAATCAGCCCCAGCATTTT. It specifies CASSQKSPDRGRLSNQPQHF.

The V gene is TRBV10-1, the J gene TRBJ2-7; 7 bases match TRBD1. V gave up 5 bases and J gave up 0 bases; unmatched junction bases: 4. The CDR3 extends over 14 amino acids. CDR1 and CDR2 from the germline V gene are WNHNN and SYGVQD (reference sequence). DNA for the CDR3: TGCGCCAGCAGTAGGGACAGTGCCTCCTACGAGCAGTACTTC. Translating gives CASSRDSASYEQYF.